This TCR beta chain was sequenced during a study of T-cell memory formation after mild COVID-19. The wider study: TCR clusters were largely donor specific. General study points: Researchers found some responding clones in pre-infection memory, a sign that cross-reactive memory joined. Contracting clones from day 15 to 85 had balanced CD4/CD8; later expanders favoured CD4+.

From the 5' RACE reads, TCRdb called clonotypes with MiXCR, one entry per CDR3 protein. The sample has about 400,000 distinct CDR3 sequences, 15% to 20% seen once. The CDR3 totals 17 residues. The germline gives CDR1 SGHTA, CDR2 FQGNSA. V gave up 1 base and J gave up 1 base, with 16 bases separating them. This clonotype showed up just a few times. Antigen specificity is unknown. The clonotype was recovered from a man between 18 and 29 years old who had mild COVID-19 (a few samples of this study predate the infection). Cell type and time point are not known. The V and J genes are TRBV7-2 and TRBJ2-5; D call uncertain. The source material was PBMCs or a T cell subset sorted from them (not recorded which). The CDR3 DNA sequence: TGTGCCAGCAGCTTAGTCGTTTTGGCCGGAACCCAAGAGACCCAGTACTTC. The encoded protein is CASSLVVLAGTQETQYF. The whole variable domain, filled in from reference TRBV7-2 and TRBJ2-5, reads GAGVSQSPSNKVTEKGKDVELRCDPISGHTALYWYRQSLGQGLEFLIYFQGNSAPDKSGLPSDRFSAERTGGSVSTLTIQRTQQEDSAVYLCASSLVVLAGTQETQYFGPGTRLLVL.